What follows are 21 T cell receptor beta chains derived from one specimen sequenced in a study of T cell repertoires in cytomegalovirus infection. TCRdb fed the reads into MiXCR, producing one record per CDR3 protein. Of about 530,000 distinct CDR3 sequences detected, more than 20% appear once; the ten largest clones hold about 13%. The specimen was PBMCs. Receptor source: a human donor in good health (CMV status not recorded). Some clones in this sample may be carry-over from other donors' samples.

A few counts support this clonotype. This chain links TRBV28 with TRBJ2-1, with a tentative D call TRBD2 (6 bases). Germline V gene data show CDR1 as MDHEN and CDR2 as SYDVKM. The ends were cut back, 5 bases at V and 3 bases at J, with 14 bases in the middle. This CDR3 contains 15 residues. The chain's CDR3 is CASSQAGLLYNEQFF. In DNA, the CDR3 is TGTGCCAGCAGTCAGGCGGGACTCCTCTACAATGAGCAGTTCTTC.

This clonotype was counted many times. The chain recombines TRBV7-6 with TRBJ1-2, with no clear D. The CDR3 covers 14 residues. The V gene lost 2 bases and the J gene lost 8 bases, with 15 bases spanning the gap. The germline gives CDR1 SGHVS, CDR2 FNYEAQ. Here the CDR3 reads CASSLPAGSGGYTF. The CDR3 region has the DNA TGTGCCAGCAGCTTACCTGCGGGGTCGGGCGGCTACACCTTC.

This CDR3 reads CATADPSSSYNEQFF. Written as DNA, the CDR3 is TGTGCCACCGCCGACCCCTCAAGCTCCTACAATGAGCAGTTCTTC. The gene calls are TRBV24-1 and TRBJ2-1, with D hard to call. Trimming removed 9 bases from V and 0 bases from J, with 14 bases in between. The CDR3 covers 15 residues. The germline CDR1 and CDR2 sequences are KGHDR and SFDVKD.

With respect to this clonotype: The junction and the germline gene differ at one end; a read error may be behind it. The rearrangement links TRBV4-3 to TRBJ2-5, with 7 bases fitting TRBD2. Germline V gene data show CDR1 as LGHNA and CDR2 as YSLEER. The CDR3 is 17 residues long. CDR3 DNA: TGCGCCAGCGGCCAAGATTGGGGGGGAGTCGGTTTTGAGACCCAGTACTTC. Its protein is CASGQDWGGVGFETQYF.

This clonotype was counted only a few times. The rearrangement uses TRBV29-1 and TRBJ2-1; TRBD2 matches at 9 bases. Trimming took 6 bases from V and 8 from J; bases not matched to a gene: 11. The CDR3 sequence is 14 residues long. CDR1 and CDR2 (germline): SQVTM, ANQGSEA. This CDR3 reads CSVRGLAIYDEQFF. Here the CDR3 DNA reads TGCAGCGTGAGGGGACTAGCAATCTATGATGAGCAGTTCTTC.

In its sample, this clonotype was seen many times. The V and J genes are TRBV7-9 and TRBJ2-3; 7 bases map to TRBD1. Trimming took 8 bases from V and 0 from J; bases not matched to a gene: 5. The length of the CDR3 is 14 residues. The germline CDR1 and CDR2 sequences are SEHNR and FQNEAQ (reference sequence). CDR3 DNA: TGTGCCAGCGGAGACAGGGTGAGCACAGATACGCAGTATTTT. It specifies CASGDRVSTDTQYF.

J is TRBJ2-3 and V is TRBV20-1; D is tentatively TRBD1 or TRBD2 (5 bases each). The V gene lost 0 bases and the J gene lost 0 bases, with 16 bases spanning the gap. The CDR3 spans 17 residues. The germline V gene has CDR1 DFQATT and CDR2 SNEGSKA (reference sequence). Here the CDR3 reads CSARDYGTVTSTDTQYF. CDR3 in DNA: TGCAGTGCTAGAGACTACGGGACGGTAACTAGCACAGATACGCAGTATTTT.

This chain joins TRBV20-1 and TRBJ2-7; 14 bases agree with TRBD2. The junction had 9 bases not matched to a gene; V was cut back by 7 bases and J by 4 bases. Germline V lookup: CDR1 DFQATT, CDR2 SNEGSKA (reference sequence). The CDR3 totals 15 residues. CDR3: CSGKPGTSGGYEQYF. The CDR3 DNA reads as TGCAGTGGCAAGCCCGGGACTAGCGGGGGATACGAGCAGTACTTC.

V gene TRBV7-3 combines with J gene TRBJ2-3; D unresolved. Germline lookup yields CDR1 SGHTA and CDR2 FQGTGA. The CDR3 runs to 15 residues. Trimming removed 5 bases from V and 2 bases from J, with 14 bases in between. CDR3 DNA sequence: TGTGCCAGCAGCCGCACTGGCGCGTCCACAGATACGCAGTATTTT. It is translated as CASSRTGASTDTQYF.

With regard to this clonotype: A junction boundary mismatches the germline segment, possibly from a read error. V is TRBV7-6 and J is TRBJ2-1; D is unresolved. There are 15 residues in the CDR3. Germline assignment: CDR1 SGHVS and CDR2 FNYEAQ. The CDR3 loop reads CASSLGGRSYNERFF. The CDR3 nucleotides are TGTGCCAGCAGCTTAGGAGGAAGATCCTACAATGAGCGGTTCTTC.

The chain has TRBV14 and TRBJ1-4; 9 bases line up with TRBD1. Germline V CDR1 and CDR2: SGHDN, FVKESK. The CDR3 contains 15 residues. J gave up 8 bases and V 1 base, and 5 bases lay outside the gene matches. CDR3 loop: CASSQGYRGLEKLFF. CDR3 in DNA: TGTGCCAGCAGCCAAGGCTACAGGGGGCTCGAAAAACTGTTTTTT.

The CDR3 spells CASRLPTGRAPEAFF. Here the CDR3 DNA reads TGTGCCAGCAGACTCCCTACAGGGAGGGCCCCTGAAGCTTTCTTT. The chain has TRBV7-9 and TRBJ1-1, with D tentatively TRBD1 (6 bases). This CDR3 has 15 amino acids. Deletions cut 6 bases from V and 6 bases from J, with 20 bases between. The germline CDR1 and CDR2 sequences are SEHNR and FQNEAQ (reference sequence). The full variable domain, completed using reference TRBV7-9 and TRBJ1-1, is DTGVSQNPRHKITKRGQNVTFRCDPISEHNRLYWYRQTLGQGPEFLTYFQNEAQLEKSRLLSDRFSAERPKGSFSTLEIQRTEQGDSAMYLCASRLPTGRAPEAFFGQGTRLTVV.

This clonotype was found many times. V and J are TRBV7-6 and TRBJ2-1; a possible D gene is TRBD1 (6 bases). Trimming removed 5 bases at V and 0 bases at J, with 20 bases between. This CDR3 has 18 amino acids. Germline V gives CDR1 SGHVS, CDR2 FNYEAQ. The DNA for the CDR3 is TGTGCCAGCAGCCCCAGGGGCCAGTGGGGTAGCTCCTACAATGAGCAGTTCTTC. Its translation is CASSPRGQWGSSYNEQFF.

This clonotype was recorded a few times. The CDR3 spells CASSRMGLGGGDTQYF. The CDR3 DNA reads as TGTGCCAGCAGTAGAATGGGACTAGGCGGAGGAGATACGCAGTATTTT. The chain employs TRBV6-4 and TRBJ2-3, with 8 bases identical to TRBD2. This CDR3 has 16 residues. V lost 5 bases and J lost 5; bases outside the gene matches: 12. The germline V gene has CDR1 MRHNA and CDR2 SNTAGT.

The CDR3, as DNA: TGTGCCAGTAGCTGGCTAGGGGCGCACGAGCAGTACTTC. Residues: CASSWLGAHEQYF. The V and J genes are TRBV19 and TRBJ2-7; tentatively, D is TRBD1 (5 bases). This CDR3 region has 13 residues. The germline V gene encodes CDR1 LNHDA and CDR2 SQIVND (reference sequence). Deletions cut 6 bases from V and 5 bases from J, with 14 bases between. The whole variable domain, filled in from reference TRBV19 and TRBJ2-7, reads DGGITQSPKYLFRKEGQNVTLSCEQNLNHDAMYWYRQDPGQGLRLIYYSQIVNDFQKGDIAEGYSVSREKKESFPLTVTSAQKNPTAFYLCASSWLGAHEQYFGPGTRLTVT.

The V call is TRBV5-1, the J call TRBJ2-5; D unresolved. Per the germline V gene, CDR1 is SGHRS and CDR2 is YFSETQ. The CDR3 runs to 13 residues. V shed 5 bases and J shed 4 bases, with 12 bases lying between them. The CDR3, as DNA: TGCGCCAGCAGTTTCCAGGCCGGAGAGACCCAGTACTTC. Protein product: CASSFQAGETQYF.

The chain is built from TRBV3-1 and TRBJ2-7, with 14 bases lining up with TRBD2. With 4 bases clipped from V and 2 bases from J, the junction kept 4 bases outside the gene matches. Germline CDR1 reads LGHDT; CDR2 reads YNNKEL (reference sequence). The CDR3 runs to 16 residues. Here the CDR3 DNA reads TGTGCCAGCAGCCTTGGACTAGCGGGGGGAACCTACGAGCAGTACTTC. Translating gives CASSLGLAGGTYEQYF.

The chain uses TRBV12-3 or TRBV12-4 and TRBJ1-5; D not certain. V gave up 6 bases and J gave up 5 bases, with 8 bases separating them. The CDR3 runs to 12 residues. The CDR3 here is CASRPADQPQHF. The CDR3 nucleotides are TGTGCCAGCAGGCCCGCGGATCAGCCCCAGCATTTT.

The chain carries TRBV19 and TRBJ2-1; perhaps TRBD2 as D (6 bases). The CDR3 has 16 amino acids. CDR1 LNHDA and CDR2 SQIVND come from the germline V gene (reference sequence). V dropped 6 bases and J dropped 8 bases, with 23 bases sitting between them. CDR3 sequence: CASSLNPRWRVDEQFF. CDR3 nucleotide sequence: TGTGCCAGTAGCCTAAACCCCCGTTGGAGGGTGGATGAGCAGTTCTTC. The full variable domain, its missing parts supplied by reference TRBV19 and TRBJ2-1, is DGGITQSPKYLFRKEGQNVTLSCEQNLNHDAMYWYRQDPGQGLRLIYYSQIVNDFQKGDIAEGYSVSREKKESFPLTVTSAQKNPTAFYLCASSLNPRWRVDEQFFGPGTRLTVL.

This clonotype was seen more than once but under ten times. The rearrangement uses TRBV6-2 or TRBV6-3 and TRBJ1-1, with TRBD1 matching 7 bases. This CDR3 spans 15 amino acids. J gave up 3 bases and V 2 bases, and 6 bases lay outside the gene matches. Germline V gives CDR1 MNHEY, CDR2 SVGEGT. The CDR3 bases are TGTGCCAGCAGTTACCCCCCAGGGGGGGACACTGAAGCTTTCTTT. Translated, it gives CASSYPPGGDTEAFF.

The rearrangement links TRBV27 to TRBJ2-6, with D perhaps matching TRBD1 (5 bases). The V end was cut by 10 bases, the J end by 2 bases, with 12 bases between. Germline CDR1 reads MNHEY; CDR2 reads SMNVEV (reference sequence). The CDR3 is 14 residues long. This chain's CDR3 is CATSRVPGANVLTF. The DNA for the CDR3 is TGTGCCACCAGCAGGGTTCCTGGGGCCAACGTCCTGACTTTC. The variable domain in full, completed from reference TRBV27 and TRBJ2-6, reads EAQVTQNPRYLITVTGKKLTVTCSQNMNHEYMSWYRQDPGLGLRQIYYSMNVEVTDKGDVPEGYKVSRKEKRNFPLILESPSPNQTSLYFCATSRVPGANVLTFGAGSRLTVL.